Shown below are 16 T cell receptor beta chains from a single sample sequenced in a study of blood T cell repertoires in COVID-19. The protocol was immunoSEQ multiplex PCR, while the TCRdb copy is restricted to in-frame clones and leaves out a portion. The data hold roughly 120,000 clones, with approximately 86% observed a single time. Sample: peripheral blood. Receptors were obtained from a human donor in a cohort sampled during active COVID-19.

This sequence joins TRBV11-2 and TRBJ1-2; TRBD1 agrees at 9 bases. Germline V gene data show CDR1 as SGHAT and CDR2 as FQNNGV. Trimming removed 1 base from V and 7 bases from J; junction bases left unmatched: 4. CDR3 length: 14 amino acids. This CDR3 reads CASSLVTGGAGYTF. The CDR3 bases are TGTGCCAGCAGCTTAGTCACAGGGGGCGCTGGCTACACCTTC.

The chain uses TRBV7-9 and TRBJ2-2; 7 nucleotides align to TRBD1. J was trimmed by 12 bases and V by 5 bases; bases with no gene match: 12. The CDR3 totals 14 residues. Germline-derived CDR1 and CDR2 are SEHNR and FQNEAQ (reference sequence). The CDR3, as DNA: TGTGCCAGCAGCAACCGGGACAGCCTCGGTCAGCTGTTTTTT. Translation: CASSNRDSLGQLFF.

J is TRBJ2-7 and V is TRBV5-1; D remains ambiguous. Looked up from germline, CDR1 is SGHRS and CDR2 is YFSETQ. This CDR3 contains 12 residues. V was clipped by 5 bases and J by 4 bases, with 10 bases between them. The CDR3: CASSLLDYEQYF. The CDR3, as DNA: TGCGCCAGCAGTTTGTTAGATTACGAGCAGTACTTC.

The chain combines TRBV29-1 with TRBJ1-4, with TRBD1 as a possible D gene (5 bases). V was clipped by 6 bases and J by 5 bases, with 7 bases between them. Germline CDR1 and CDR2: SQVTM and ANQGSEA. This CDR3 contains 11 residues. As DNA, the CDR3 is TGCAGCGTGGGGCGAAATGAAAAACTGTTTTTT. Translation: CSVGRNEKLFF.

The rearrangement links TRBV5-4 to TRBJ2-7; D perhaps matches TRBD2 (6 bases). CDR3 length: 16 amino acids. Germline values: CDR1 SGHNT, CDR2 YYREEE (reference sequence). V dropped 4 bases and J dropped 2 bases, with 19 bases sitting between them. CDR3 amino acids: CASSPGGIQQTYEQYF. CDR3 in DNA: TGTGCCAGCAGCCCCGGGGGAATCCAGCAGACCTACGAGCAGTACTTC.

This chain's CDR3 is CATSRDSGLAAQETQYF. In nucleotides, the CDR3 is TGTGCCACCAGCAGAGATAGTGGACTAGCGGCCCAAGAGACCCAGTACTTC. This sequence joins TRBV15 and TRBJ2-5, with 10 bases aligning to TRBD2. This CDR3 spans 17 amino acids. V gave up 0 bases and J gave up 1 base; unmatched junction bases: 5. Germline CDR1 and CDR2: LNHNV and YYDKDF (reference sequence).

This clone appeared a single time. The chain employs TRBV18 and TRBJ2-2; 10 nucleotides agree with TRBD1. V was clipped by 3 bases and J by 5 bases; unmatched bases: 3. The CDR3 contains 15 residues. The germline CDR1 and CDR2 sequences are KGHSH and LQKENI. The CDR3 DNA reads as TGTGCCAGCTCACCCCCGGACAGGGGGACCGGGGAGCTGTTTTTT. Amino acids: CASSPPDRGTGELFF.

This clone was found a few times. V is TRBV11-2 and J is TRBJ1-1; D call uncertain. This CDR3 region has 14 residues. Trimming stripped 3 bases from V and 3 bases from J, with 11 bases between. CDR1 and CDR2 (germline): SGHAT, FQNNGV. CDR3 residues: CASSLMQKYTEAFF. In DNA form, the CDR3 reads TGTGCCAGCAGCTTGATGCAGAAGTACACTGAAGCTTTCTTT.

The rearrangement links TRBV4-1 to TRBJ1-4; possibly TRBD1 for D (5 bases). Germline V gene data show CDR1 as MGHRA and CDR2 as YSYEKL. CDR3 size: 15 residues. V gave up 1 base and J gave up 5 bases, with 11 bases separating them. For the CDR3, the DNA is TGCGCCAGCAGCCAAGTGCCGGGACTGAATGAAAAACTGTTTTTT. Amino acid sequence: CASSQVPGLNEKLFF.

J is TRBJ1-4 and V is TRBV15; D is ambiguous. Germline-derived CDR1 and CDR2 are LNHNV and YYDKDF (reference sequence). Trimming took off 0 bases at V and 5 bases at J, with 10 bases between the two ends. The length of the CDR3 is 15 residues. The CDR3 DNA reads as TGTGCCACCAGCAGAGATGGGCAGACCAATGAAAAACTGTTTTTT. The encoded protein is CATSRDGQTNEKLFF.

J is TRBJ2-1 and V is TRBV19, with D possibly matching TRBD1 (6 bases). Germline CDR1 is LNHDA and CDR2 is SQIVND (reference sequence). The CDR3 is 14 amino acids. The ends were cut back, 8 bases at V and 3 bases at J, with 14 bases in the middle. The CDR3 nucleotides read TGTGCCAGTGGGCGCAGACAGGTCTACAATGAGCAGTTCTTC. The encoded protein is CASGRRQVYNEQFF.

The chain carries TRBV27 and TRBJ1-2; TRBD1 might be the D (6 bases). V lost 4 bases to trimming and J lost 5 bases, with 23 bases between them. This CDR3 has 17 residues. CDR1 MNHEY and CDR2 SMNVEV come from the germline V gene (reference sequence). The CDR3 coding sequence is TGTGCCAGCAGTTCCTGGGGGCTGGAGGCAGGAACGTATGGCTACACCTTC. It yields the protein CASSSWGLEAGTYGYTF.

The chain links TRBV19 to TRBJ2-3, with TRBD2 matching 8 bases. The CDR3 is 16 residues long. Germline-derived CDR1 and CDR2 are LNHDA and SQIVND (reference sequence). With 5 bases clipped from V and 2 bases from J, the junction kept 9 bases outside the gene matches. CDR3 sequence reads: CASSPKPSGPTDTQYF. In DNA, the CDR3 is TGTGCCAGTAGTCCTAAGCCTAGCGGGCCCACAGATACGCAGTATTTT.

The V and J genes are TRBV19 and TRBJ1-2, with TRBD1 identical over 10 bases. The CDR3 has 13 residues. The ends lost 6 bases at V and 4 bases at J; junction bases unmatched: 2. Germline V CDR1 and CDR2: LNHDA, SQIVND (reference sequence). CDR3 coding DNA: TGTGCCAGTAGGGGACAGGGGCTCTATGGCTACACCTTC. It is translated as CASRGQGLYGYTF.

This chain connects TRBV5-1 to TRBJ2-3; TRBD1 agrees at 7 bases. V shed 5 bases and J 4 bases; nucleotides not matched to a gene: 7. CDR1 SGHRS and CDR2 YFSETQ come from the germline V gene. The CDR3 extends over 14 amino acids. The CDR3 spells CASSLGQAADTQYF. The CDR3 nucleotides read TGCGCCAGCAGTTTAGGACAGGCGGCAGATACGCAGTATTTT.

The gene calls are TRBV19 and TRBJ2-7; tentatively, D is TRBD2 (5 bases). V dropped 0 bases and J dropped 5 bases, with 20 bases sitting between them. The CDR3 has 17 amino acids. From germline, CDR1 is LNHDA and CDR2 SQIVND (reference sequence). CDR3 protein: CASSIDRDGGSSDEQYF. CDR3 DNA: TGTGCCAGTAGTATAGATCGGGATGGTGGGAGTTCCGACGAGCAGTACTTC. The full variable domain, completed using reference TRBV19 and TRBJ2-7, is DGGITQSPKYLFRKEGQNVTLSCEQNLNHDAMYWYRQDPGQGLRLIYYSQIVNDFQKGDIAEGYSVSREKKESFPLTVTSAQKNPTAFYLCASSIDRDGGSSDEQYFGPGTRLTVT.